Included here is one TCR beta chain sequence, with context. Its antigen is not identified. Germline is not matched at one junction end, which may reflect a read error. A constant-region primer served to make TCR beta cDNA from roughly 540 ng total RNA. Each TCR beta library was derived from three nested multiplex PCR rounds that employed slightly modified ARM-PCR. For approximately 10 cycles apiece, the opening two PCR rounds ran with TRBV1-TRBV30 forward primers and a C-beta reverse primer. TCRdb reprocessed the multiplex PCR reads with MiXCR, giving one entry per CDR3 protein. The sample holds 40,000 to 50,000 distinct CDR3 sequences, about three quarters seen once. This record comes from a study of tumor-infiltrating lymphocytes in primary liver carcinoma. Study context: Spanning 4.2 to 10 cm, the tumors were T1-T3 N0M0. Regarding the study as a whole: It was observed that only about 7.5-25% of the top clones appeared in every one of the five tumor regions.

The CDR3 is 13 residues long. CDR1 is MNHEY, CDR2 SVGAGI, per germline. The tissue used was unsorted bulk material of 20-30 mg. RNA and DNA were co-extracted from it with the AllPrep DNA/RNA mini kit. The patients had histopathologically diagnosed primary liver carcinoma, and their disease was treated by surgical resection. Without exception, tumor samples held over 80% viable tumor cells. Sample: liver tumor tissue from sampling region 3. Subset denoted: tumor region T3, left-lateral pole. V gene TRBV6-5 combines with J gene TRBJ1-2; no clear D. The sequence was obtained from a man aged 35-49 years with primary liver carcinoma and hepatitis B virus infection. The CDR3 reads CASRLAPNYDYIF. The DNA for the CDR3 is TGTGCCAGCAGACTAGCGCCTAACTATGACTACATCTTC.